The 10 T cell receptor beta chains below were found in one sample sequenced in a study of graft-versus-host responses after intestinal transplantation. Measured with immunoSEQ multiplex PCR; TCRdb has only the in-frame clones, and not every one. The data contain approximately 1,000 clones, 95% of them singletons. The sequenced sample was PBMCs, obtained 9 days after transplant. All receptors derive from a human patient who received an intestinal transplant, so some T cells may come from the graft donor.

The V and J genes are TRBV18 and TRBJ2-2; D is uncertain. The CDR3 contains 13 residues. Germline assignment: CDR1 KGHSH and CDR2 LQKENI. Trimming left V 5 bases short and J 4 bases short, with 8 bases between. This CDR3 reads CASSVGITGELFF. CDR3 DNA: TGTGCCAGCTCAGTTGGGATCACCGGGGAGCTGTTTTTT.

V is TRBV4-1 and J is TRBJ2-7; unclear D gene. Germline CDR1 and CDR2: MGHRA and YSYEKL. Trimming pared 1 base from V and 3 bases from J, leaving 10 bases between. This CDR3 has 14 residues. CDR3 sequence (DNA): TGCGCCAGCAGCCAAGTCAACGGATACTACGAGCAGTACTTC. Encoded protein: CASSQVNGYYEQYF.

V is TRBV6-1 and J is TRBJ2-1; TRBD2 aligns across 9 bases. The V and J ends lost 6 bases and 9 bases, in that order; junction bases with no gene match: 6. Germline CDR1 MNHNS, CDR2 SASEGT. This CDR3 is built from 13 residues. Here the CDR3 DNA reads TGTGCCAGCAGGCTAGCGGGATTCGCTGAGCAGTTCTTC. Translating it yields CASRLAGFAEQFF.

CDR3 in amino acids: CASSLAGSWAPGDTQYF. DNA for the CDR3: TGCGCCAGCAGCTTGGCCGGGAGCTGGGCTCCCGGAGATACGCAGTATTTT. V is TRBV5-1 and J is TRBJ2-3; tentatively, D is TRBD2 (6 bases). The germline V and J ends were trimmed by 0 bases and 5 bases, with 19 bases remaining between them. There are 17 residues in the CDR3. Germline assignment: CDR1 SGHRS and CDR2 YFSETQ.

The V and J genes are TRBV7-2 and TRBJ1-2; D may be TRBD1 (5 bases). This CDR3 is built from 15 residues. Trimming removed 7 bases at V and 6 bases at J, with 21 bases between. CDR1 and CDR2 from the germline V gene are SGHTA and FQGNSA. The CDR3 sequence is CASTPSYGTANGYTF. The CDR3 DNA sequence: TGTGCCAGCACCCCATCCTACGGGACGGCAAATGGCTACACCTTC.

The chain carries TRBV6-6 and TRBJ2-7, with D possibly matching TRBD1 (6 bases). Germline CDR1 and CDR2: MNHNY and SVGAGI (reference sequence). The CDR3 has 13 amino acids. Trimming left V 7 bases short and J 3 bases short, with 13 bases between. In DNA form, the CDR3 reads TGTGCCAGCACTAACCGGGACAACTACGAGCAGTACTTC. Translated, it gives CASTNRDNYEQYF.

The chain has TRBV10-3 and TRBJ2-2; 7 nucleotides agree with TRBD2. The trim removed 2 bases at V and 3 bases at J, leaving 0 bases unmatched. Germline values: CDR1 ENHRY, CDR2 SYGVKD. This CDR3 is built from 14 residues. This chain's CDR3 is CAISERGDTGELFF. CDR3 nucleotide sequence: TGTGCCATCAGTGAGCGGGGGGACACCGGGGAGCTGTTTTTT.

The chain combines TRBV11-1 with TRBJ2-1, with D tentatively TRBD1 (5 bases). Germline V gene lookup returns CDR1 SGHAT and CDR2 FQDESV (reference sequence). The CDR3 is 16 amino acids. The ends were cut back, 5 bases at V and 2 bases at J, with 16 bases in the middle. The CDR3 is CASSLDSVWPYNEQFF. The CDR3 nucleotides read TGTGCCAGCAGCCTAGACAGTGTTTGGCCCTACAATGAGCAGTTCTTC.

The CDR3 spells CASSQLDLTEAFF. The DNA for the CDR3 is TGCGCCAGCAGCCAACTGGACCTCACTGAAGCTTTCTTT. The chain carries TRBV4-1 and TRBJ1-1; D uncertain. The CDR3 loop spans 13 amino acids. Germline values: CDR1 MGHRA, CDR2 YSYEKL. Trimming took off 2 bases at V and 4 bases at J, with 8 bases between the two ends.

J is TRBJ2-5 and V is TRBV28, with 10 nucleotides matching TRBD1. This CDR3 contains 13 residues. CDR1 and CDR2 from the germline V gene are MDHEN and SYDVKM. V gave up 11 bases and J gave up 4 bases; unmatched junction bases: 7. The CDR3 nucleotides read TGTGCCGCCGGGACAGGGGCCGGAGAGACCCAGTACTTC. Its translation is CAAGTGAGETQYF. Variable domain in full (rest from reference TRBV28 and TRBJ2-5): DVKVTQSSRYLVKRTGEKVFLECVQDMDHENMFWYRQDPGLGLRLIYFSYDVKMKEKGDIPEGYSVSREKKERFSLILESASTNQTSMYLCAAGTGAGETQYFGPGTRLLVL.